This T cell receptor beta chain was retrieved from a study of OX40 agonist ivuxolimab in advanced cancers. There are 15 residues in the CDR3. Per germline, CDR1 ENHRY and CDR2 SYGVKD. V dropped 10 bases and J dropped 0; count of bases not matched to a gene: 5. Profiling relied on immunoSEQ multiplex PCR, and the TCRdb table lists in-frame clones only, not all of them. The profile shows 60,000 to 100,000 clones, 85% to 95% of them singletons. The sequenced sample was CD4+ or CD8+ T cells sorted from blood, obtained in a trial of the OX40 agonist ivuxolimab. The J gene is TRBJ2-3, the V gene TRBV10-3, with 12 bases lining up with TRBD2. The sequence derives from an adult with an advanced solid tumor such as melanoma, head and neck, liver or kidney cancer. The DNA of the CDR3 is TGTGCCACCCGACTAGCGGGGGATAGCACAGATACGCAGTATTTT. Translating it yields CATRLAGDSTDTQYF.